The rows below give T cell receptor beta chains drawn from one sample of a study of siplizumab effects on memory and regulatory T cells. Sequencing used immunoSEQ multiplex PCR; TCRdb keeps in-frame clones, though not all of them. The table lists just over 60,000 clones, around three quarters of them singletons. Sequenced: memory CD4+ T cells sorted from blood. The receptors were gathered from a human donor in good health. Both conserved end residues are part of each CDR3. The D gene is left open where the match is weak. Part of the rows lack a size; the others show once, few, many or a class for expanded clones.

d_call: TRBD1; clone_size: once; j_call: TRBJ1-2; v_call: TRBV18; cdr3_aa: CASAGTDYGYTF; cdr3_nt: TGTGCCAGTGCCGGGACAGACTATGGCTACACCTTC
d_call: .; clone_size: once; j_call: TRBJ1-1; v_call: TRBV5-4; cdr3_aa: CASSRGGNTEAFF; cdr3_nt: TGTGCCAGCAGCCGGGGGGGGAACACTGAAGCTTTCTTT
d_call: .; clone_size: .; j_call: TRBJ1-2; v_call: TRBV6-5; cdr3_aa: CASSPGGVRGYTF; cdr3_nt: TGTGCCAGCAGCCCAGGCGGGGTTAGGGGCTACACCTTC
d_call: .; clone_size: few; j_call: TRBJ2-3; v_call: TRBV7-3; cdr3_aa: CASSQGPTEADTQYF; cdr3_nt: TGTGCCAGCAGCCAGGGCCCTACGGAAGCAGATACGCAGTATTTT
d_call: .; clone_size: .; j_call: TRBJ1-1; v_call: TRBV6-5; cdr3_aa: CASRGVGTEAFF; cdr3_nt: TGTGCCAGCAGGGGTGTGGGCACTGAAGCTTTCTTT
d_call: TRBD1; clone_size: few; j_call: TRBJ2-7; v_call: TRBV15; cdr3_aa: CATSSGGRTGGYEQYF; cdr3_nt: TGTGCCACCAGCAGTGGTGGTCGGACAGGGGGCTACGAGCAGTACTTC
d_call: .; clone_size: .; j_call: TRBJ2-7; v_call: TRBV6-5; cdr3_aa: CASSYSNQAAYF; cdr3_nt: TGTGCCAGCAGTTACTCGAATCAGGCGGCGTACTTC
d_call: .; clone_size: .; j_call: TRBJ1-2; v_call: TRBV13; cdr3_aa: CASSYHREEGYGYTF; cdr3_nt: TGTGCCAGCTCCTACCACAGGGAGGAGGGCTATGGCTACACCTTC
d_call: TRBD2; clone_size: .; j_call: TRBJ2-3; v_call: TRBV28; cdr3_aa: CASSLRGGTDTQYF; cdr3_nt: TGTGCCAGCAGTTTACGGGGGGGAACAGATACGCAGTATTTT
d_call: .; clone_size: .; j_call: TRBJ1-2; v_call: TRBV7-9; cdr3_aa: CASSPNGGVNYGYTF; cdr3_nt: TGTGCCAGCAGCCCGAACGGGGGGGTTAACTATGGCTACACCTTC
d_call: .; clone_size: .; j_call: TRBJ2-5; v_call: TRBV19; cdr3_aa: CASSADRQETQYF; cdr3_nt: TGTGCCAGTAGTGCAGACAGGCAGGAGACCCAGTACTTC
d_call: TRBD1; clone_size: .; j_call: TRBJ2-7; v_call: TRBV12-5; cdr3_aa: CASGSQGVSYEQYF; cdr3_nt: TGTGCTAGTGGTTCCCAGGGGGTCTCCTACGAGCAGTACTTC
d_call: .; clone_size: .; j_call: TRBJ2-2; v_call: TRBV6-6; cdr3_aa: CASMRQGNTGELFF; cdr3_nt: TGTGCCAGCATGCGCCAGGGCAACACCGGGGAGCTGTTTTTT
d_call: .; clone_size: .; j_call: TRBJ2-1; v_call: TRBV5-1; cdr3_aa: CASSLANDNEQFF; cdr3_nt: TGCGCCAGCAGCTTGGCCAACGACAATGAGCAGTTCTTC
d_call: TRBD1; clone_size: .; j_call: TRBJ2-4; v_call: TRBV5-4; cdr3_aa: CASSPGGTGKNIQYF; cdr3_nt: TGTGCCAGCAGCCCCGGAGGGACAGGGAAAAACATTCAGTACTTC
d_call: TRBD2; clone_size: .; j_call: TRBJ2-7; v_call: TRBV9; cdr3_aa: CASSARLAGETYEQYF; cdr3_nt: TGTGCCAGCAGCGCCAGACTAGCGGGGGAGACCTACGAGCAGTACTTC
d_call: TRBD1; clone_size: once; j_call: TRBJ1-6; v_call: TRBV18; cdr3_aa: CASSVGTDNSPLHF; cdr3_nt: TGTGCCAGCTCCGTCGGGACAGACAATTCACCCCTCCACTTT
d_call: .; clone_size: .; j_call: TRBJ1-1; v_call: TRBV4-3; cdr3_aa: CASSQGITGFREAFF; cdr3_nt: TGCGCCAGCAGCCAAGGTATTACAGGGTTCAGAGAAGCTTTCTTT
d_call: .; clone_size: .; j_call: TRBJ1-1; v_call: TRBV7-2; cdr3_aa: CASSPYFGAGTEAFF; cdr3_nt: TGTGCCAGCAGCCCATACTTCGGGGCGGGGACTGAAGCTTTCTTT
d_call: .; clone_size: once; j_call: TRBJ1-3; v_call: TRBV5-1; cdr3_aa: CASSSVGSGNTIYF; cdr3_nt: TGCGCCAGCAGCTCGGTGGGCTCTGGAAACACCATATATTTT
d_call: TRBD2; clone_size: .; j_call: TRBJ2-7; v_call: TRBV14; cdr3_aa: CASSQASGLLYEQYF; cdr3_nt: TGTGCCAGCAGCCAAGCTAGCGGATTACTCTACGAGCAGTACTTC
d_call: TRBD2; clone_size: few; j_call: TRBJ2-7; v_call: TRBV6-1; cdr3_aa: CATPTIAGVSREQYF; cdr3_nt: TGTGCCACCCCGACCATAGCGGGGGTATCCAGAGAGCAGTACTTC
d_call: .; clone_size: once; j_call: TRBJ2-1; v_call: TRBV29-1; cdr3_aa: CSATAYNEQFF; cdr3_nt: TGCAGCGCGACAGCTTACAATGAGCAGTTCTTC
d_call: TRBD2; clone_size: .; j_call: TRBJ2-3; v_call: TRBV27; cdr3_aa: CASSPLSSLASFTDTQYF; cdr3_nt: TGTGCCAGCAGTCCCTTGAGTTCACTAGCGTCCTTCACAGATACGCAGTATTTT
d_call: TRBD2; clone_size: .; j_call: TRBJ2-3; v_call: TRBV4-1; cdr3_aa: CASSQPGIGLAGDPTSTDTQYF; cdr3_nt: TGCGCCAGCAGCCAACCGGGTATAGGACTAGCGGGTGACCCTACTAGCACAGATACGCAGTATTTT
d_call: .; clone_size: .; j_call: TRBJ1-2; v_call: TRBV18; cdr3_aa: CASSPRGGATSSQTNYGYTF; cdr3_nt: TGTGCCAGCTCACCACGAGGCGGAGCCACCTCTTCTCAGACTAACTATGGCTACACCTTC
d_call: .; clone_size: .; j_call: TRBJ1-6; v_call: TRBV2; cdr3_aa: CASTPDPNNSPLHF; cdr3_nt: TGTGCCAGCACCCCGGACCCGAATAATTCACCCCTCCACTTT
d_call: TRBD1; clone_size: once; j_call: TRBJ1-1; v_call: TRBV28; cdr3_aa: CASSLLSQGYYTEAFF; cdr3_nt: TGTGCCAGCAGTTTACTCTCACAGGGGTATTACACTGAAGCTTTCTTT
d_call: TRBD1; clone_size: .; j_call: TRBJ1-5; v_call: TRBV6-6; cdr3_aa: CASKGGDRGLYQPQHF; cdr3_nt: TGTGCCAGCAAAGGGGGGGACAGGGGGCTTTATCAGCCCCAGCATTTT
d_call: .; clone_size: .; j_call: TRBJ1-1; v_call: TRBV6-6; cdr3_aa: CASGRLNTEAFF; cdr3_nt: TGTGCCAGCGGGCGGCTGAACACTGAAGCTTTCTTT